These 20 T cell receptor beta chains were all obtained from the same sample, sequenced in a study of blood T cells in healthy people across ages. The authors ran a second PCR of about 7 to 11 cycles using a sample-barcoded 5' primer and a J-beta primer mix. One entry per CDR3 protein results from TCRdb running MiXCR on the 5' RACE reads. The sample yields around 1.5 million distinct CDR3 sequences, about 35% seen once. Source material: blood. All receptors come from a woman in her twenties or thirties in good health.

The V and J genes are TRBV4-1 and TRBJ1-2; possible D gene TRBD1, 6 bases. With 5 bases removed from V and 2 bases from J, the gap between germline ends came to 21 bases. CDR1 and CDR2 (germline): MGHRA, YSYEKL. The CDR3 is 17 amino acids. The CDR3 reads CASSGNFDRFKNYGYTF. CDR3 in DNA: TGCGCCAGCAGCGGGAATTTCGACAGGTTTAAAAACTATGGCTACACCTTC.

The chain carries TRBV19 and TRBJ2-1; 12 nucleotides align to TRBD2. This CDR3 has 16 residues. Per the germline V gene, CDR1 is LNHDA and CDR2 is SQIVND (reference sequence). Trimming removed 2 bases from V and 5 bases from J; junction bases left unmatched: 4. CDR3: CASSITTSGGDNEQFF. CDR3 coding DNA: TGTGCCAGTAGTATAACGACTAGCGGGGGAGACAATGAGCAGTTCTTC.

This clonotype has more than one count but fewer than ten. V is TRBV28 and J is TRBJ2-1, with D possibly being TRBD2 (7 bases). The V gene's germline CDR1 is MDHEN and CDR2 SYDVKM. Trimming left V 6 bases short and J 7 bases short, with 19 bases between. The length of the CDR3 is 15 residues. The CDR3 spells CASSNGGAGVNEQFF. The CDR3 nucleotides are TGTGCCAGCAGCAACGGGGGCGCGGGAGTGAATGAGCAGTTCTTC. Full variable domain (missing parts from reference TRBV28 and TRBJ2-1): DVKVTQSSRYLVKRTGEKVFLECVQDMDHENMFWYRQDPGLGLRLIYFSYDVKMKEKGDIPEGYSVSREKKERFSLILESASTNQTSMYLCASSNGGAGVNEQFFGPGTRLTVL.

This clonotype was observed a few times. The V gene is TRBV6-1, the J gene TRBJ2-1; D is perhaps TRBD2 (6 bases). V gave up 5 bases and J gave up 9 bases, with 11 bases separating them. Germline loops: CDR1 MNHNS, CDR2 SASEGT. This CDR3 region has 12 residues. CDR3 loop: CASSSLEGEQFF. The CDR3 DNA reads TGTGCCAGCAGTTCTCTGGAGGGTGAGCAGTTCTTC.

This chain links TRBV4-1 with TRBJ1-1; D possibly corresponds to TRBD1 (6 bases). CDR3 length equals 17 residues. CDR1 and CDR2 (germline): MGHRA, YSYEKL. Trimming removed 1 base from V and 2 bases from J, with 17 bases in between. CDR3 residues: CASSQGSWGARNTEAFF. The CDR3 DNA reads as TGCGCCAGCAGCCAAGGTTCTTGGGGGGCGCGTAACACTGAAGCTTTCTTT.

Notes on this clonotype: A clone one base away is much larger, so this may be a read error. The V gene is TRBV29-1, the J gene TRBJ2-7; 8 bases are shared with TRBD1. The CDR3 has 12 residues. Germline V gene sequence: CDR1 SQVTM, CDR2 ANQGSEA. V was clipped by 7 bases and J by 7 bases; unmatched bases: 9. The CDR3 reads CSARTGNNEQYF. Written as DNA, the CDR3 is TGCAGCGCCCGGACAGGGAACAATGAGCAGTACTTC.

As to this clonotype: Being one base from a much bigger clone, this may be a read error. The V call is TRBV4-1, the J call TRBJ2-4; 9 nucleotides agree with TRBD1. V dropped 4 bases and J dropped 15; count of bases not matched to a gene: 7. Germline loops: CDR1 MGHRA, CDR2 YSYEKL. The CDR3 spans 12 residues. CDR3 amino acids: CASSLVGQGRYF. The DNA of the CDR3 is TGCGCCAGCAGCCTCGTAGGACAGGGGCGGTACTTC.

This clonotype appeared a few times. The CDR3 here is CAWSADGQTQYF. CDR3 sequence (DNA): TGTGCCTGGAGTGCCGACGGCCAGACCCAGTACTTC. The genes are TRBV30 and TRBJ2-5; D call uncertain. The CDR3 covers 12 residues. Germline CDR1 and CDR2: GTSNPN and SVGIG (reference sequence). Trimming cost V 1 base and J 6 bases, with 9 bases left between them.

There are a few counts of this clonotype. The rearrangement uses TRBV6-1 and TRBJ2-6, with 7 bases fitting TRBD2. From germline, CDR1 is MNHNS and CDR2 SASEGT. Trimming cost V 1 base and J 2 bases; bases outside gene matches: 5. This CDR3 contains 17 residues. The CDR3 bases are TGTGCCAGCAGTGAAGATGGGGAGGGCCCTGGGGCCAACGTCCTGACTTTC. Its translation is CASSEDGEGPGANVLTF.

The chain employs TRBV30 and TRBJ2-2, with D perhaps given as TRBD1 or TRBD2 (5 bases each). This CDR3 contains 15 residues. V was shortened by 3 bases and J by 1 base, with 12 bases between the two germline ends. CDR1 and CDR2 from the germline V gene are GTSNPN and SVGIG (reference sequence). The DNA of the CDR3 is TGTGCCTGGAGCTTAGGGACCAAGAACACCGGGGAGCTGTTTTTT. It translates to CAWSLGTKNTGELFF. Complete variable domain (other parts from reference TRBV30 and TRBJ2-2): SQTIHQWPATLVQPVGSPLSLECTVEGTSNPNLYWYRQAAGRGLQLLFYSVGIGQISSEVPQNLSASRPQDRQFILSSKKLLLSDSGFYLCAWSLGTKNTGELFFGEGSRLTVL.

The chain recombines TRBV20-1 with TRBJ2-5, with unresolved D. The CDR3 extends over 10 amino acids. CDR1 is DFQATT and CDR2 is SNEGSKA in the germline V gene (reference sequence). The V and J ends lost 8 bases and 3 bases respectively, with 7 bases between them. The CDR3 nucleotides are TGCAGTACCGTAAAAGAGACCCAGTACTTC. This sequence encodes CSTVKETQYF.

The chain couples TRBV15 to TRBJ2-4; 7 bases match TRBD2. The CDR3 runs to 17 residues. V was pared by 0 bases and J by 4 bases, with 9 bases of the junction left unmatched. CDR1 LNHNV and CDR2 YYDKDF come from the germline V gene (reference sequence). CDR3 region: CATSREGGNTQKNIQYF. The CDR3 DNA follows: TGTGCCACCAGCAGAGAGGGGGGGAACACCCAAAAAAACATTCAGTACTTC.

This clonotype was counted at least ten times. The CDR3 nucleotides read TGTGCCAGCAGCTTGCGGACAGGGGGTTACGAGCAGTACTTC. Amino acids: CASSLRTGGYEQYF. The V gene is TRBV5-6, the J gene TRBJ2-7; 10 bases agree with TRBD1. This CDR3 has 14 amino acids. Per the germline V gene, CDR1 is SGHDT and CDR2 is YYEEEE. Trimming at V came to 1 base and at J to 4 bases, leaving 2 bases not matched to a gene.

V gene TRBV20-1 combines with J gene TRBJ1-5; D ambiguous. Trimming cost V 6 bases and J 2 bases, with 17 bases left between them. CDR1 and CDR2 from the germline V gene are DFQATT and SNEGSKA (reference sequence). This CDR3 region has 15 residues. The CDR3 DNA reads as TGCAGTGCCAGATTGGTCTCCGGAGGCAATCAGCCCCAGCATTTT. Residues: CSARLVSGGNQPQHF.

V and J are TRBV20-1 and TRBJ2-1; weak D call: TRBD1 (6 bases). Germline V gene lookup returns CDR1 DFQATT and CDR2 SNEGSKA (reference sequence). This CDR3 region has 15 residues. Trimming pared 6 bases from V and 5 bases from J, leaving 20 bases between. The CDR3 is CSAEDGGHGNNEQFF. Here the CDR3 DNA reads TGCAGTGCGGAGGATGGGGGACACGGAAACAATGAGCAGTTCTTC.

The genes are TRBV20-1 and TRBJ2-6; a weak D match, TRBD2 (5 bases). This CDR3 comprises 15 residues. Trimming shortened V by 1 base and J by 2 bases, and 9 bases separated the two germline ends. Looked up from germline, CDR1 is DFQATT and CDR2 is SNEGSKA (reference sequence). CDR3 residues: CSARGPGAGANVLTF. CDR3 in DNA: TGCAGTGCTAGAGGGCCCGGGGCTGGGGCCAACGTCCTGACTTTC.

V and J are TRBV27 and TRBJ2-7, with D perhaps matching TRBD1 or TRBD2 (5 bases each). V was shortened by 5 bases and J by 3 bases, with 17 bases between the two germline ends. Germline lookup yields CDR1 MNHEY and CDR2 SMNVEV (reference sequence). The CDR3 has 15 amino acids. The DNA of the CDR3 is TGTGCCAGCAGTCCCTCTCCAGAGGGGAGCTACGAGCAGTACTTC. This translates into CASSPSPEGSYEQYF.

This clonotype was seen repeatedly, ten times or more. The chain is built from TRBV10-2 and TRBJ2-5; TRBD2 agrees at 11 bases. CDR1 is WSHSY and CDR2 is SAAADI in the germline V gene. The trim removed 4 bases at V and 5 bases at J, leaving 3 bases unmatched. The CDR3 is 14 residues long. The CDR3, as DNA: TGCGCCAGCAGTGGACTAGCGGGACCCGAGACCCAGTACTTC. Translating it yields CASSGLAGPETQYF.

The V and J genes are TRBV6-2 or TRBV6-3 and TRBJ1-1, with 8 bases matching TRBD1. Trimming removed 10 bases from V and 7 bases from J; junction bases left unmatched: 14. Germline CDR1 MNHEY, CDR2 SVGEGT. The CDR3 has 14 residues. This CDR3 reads CAITRGQGEGEAFF. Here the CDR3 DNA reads TGTGCCATAACCAGGGGGCAGGGGGAAGGTGAAGCTTTCTTT.

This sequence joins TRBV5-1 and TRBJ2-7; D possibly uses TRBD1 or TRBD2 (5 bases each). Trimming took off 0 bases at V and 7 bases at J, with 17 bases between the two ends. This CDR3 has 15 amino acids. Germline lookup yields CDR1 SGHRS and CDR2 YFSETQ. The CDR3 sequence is CASSLVGEGYNEQYF. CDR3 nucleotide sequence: TGCGCCAGCAGCTTGGTGGGCGAGGGGTACAATGAGCAGTACTTC.